This record covers a single T cell receptor (beta chain). What it binds is not known. This entry comes from a study of post-analysis software for immune sequencing data. Study at large: The courses of disease that were included comprised relapsing-remitting, secondary progressive and progressive-relapsing multiple sclerosis.

This CDR3 has 13 amino acids. CDR1 is MNHEY, CDR2 SVGAGI, per germline. V shed 7 bases and J 6 bases; nucleotides not matched to a gene: 8. Overall study findings and caveats: Controls showed significantly higher normalized Chao1 diversity than did multiple sclerosis patients. Controls showed lower frequencies than patients for 5 or 6 TRBV segments, and TRBV5-6, TRBV5-1 and TRBV20-1 were among these. Clustering by F measure revealed strong co-clustering among samples prepared together in one batch.

Unique molecular identifiers were built into the TCR beta cDNA libraries. MiXCR, run by TCRdb on the PCR reads, gives a single entry per CDR3 protein. This table has hundreds of thousands of distinct CDR3 sequences, 53% appearing once. The sequence derives from a girl aged 10 to 17 with multiple sclerosis. The chain carries TRBV6-5 and TRBJ1-2; 7 bases match TRBD1. The sequenced sample was blood. The CDR3 DNA follows: TGTGCCAGCACCCAATCCAGGGGGGATGGCTACACCTTC. Amino acid sequence: CASTQSRGDGYTF.